This record covers a single T cell receptor beta chain. Authors' analysis steps: Reference gene primer amplification in the assay estimated nucleated cell counts. Libraries were prepared by immunoSEQ multiplex PCR; TCRdb keeps only in-frame clonotypes and omits some of them. The DNA was the basis for D and trimming; V, J and clone size are from that table. The sample carries about 150,000 clones, approximately 82% recorded once. This sample stems from a study of blood T cell repertoires in COVID-19. Turning to the study itself: COVID-19 samples collected from the United States, Italy and Spain covered acute and convalescent phases. T cells, B-cell-depleted T cells, or PBMCs provided the cDNA or gDNA that served as material.

The specimen was peripheral blood. The source of this sequence is a woman in her seventies who had recovered from COVID-19.

The CDR3 loop is CASSSPAWGPQVGTDTQYF. Written as DNA, the CDR3 is TGTGCCAGCAGTTCGCCCGCCTGGGGCCCCCAAGTCGGCACAGATACGCAGTATTTT. The chain joins TRBV27 to TRBJ2-3, with a possible D match to TRBD1 (5 bases). The ends were cut back, 4 bases at V and 1 base at J, with 24 bases in the middle. CDR1 MNHEY and CDR2 SMNVEV come from the germline V gene (reference sequence). CDR3 length: 19 residues.